One T cell receptor beta chain is described in this entry. No antigen is known for it. These data come from a study of T cells after yellow fever vaccination. Study conclusions and caveats: Abundant bulk-derived clonotypes could contaminate FACS-sorted repertoires.

The ends were cut back, 1 base at V and 6 bases at J, with 9 bases in the middle. There are 13 residues in the CDR3. Germline V lookup: CDR1 SGHTA, CDR2 FQGNSA. TCRdb passed the 5' RACE reads through MiXCR, listing each CDR3 protein once. The table shows 250,000 to 400,000 distinct CDR3 sequences, with roughly 4% occurring only once. This clonotype originated in a man younger than 35 who received the YFV17D yellow fever vaccine. The sample in question was PBMCs, obtained 5 days after the yellow fever booster vaccination. This chain joins TRBV7-2 and TRBJ1-2; no definite D call. CDR3 region: CASSLGGFNGYTF. In DNA, the CDR3 is TGTGCCAGCAGCTTAGGAGGGTTTAATGGCTACACCTTC.